This is a list of T cell receptor beta chains from one sample in a study of response to subunit inactivated influenza vaccine. TCRdb re-analysed the RT-PCR reads in MiXCR, keeping a single row per CDR3 protein. The table lists just over 300,000 distinct CDR3 sequences, 22% of them singletons. The sequenced sample was PBMCs from blood, obtained approximately 20 months after vaccination. The receptors here all came from a man aged 50 to 69 who received an inactivated influenza vaccine. Both conserved end residues are part of each CDR3. D genes are given only for firm matches. The size entry is marked missing in some rows and otherwise reads once, few, many or a size class.

V gene	D gene	J gene	clone size	CDR3 protein	CDR3 DNA
TRBV4-3	.	TRBJ1-3	.	CASSQGSGGGNTIYF	TGCGCCAGCAGCCAAGGGTCGGGTGGTGGAAACACCATATATTTT
TRBV3-1	.	TRBJ1-1	.	CASSLRAGSHTEAFF	TGTGCCAGCAGCTTGCGGGCGGGGAGTCACACTGAAGCTTTCTTT
TRBV7-9	.	TRBJ2-3	.	CASSLRAGTRDTQYF	TGTGCCAGCAGCTTGAGAGCGGGGACACGAGATACGCAGTATTTT
TRBV7-9	.	TRBJ2-7	.	CATKRFEYEQYF	TGTGCCACCAAGCGGTTTGAATACGAGCAGTACTTC
TRBV4-1	TRBD1	TRBJ1-2	many	CASSQGHGTAYGYTF	TGCGCCAGCAGCCAAGGGCACGGGACAGCCTATGGCTACACCTTC
TRBV21-1	.	TRBJ1-2	many	CASSKPTNRGRPNYGYTF	TGTGCCAGCAGCAAACCTACTAACAGGGGGCGACCTAACTATGGCTACACCTTC
TRBV10-3	TRBD1	TRBJ2-3	.	CAISESRQGGSPDTQYF	TGTGCCATCAGTGAGTCCCGACAGGGTGGTTCCCCAGATACGCAGTATTTT
TRBV9	TRBD1	TRBJ2-1	.	CASSAGTGGSNEQFF	TGTGCCAGCAGCGCCGGGACAGGGGGAAGTAATGAGCAGTTCTTC
TRBV6-2/TRBV6-3	.	TRBJ1-1	.	CASSDRRTEAFF	TGTGCCAGCAGTGACCGCAGGACTGAAGCTTTCTTT
TRBV25-1	TRBD1	TRBJ1-4	many	CATRDRGGRNEKLFF	TGTGCCACCCGGGACAGGGGAGGTAGAAACGAAAAACTGTTTTTT
TRBV29-1	.	TRBJ2-1	.	CSVDAGLVFF	TGCAGCGTTGATGCGGGGTTGGTGTTCTTC
TRBV5-1	.	TRBJ2-7	once	CASSLEDSSEQYF	TGCGCCAGCAGCTTGGAAGACAGTAGCGAGCAGTACTTC
TRBV5-5	TRBD1	TRBJ2-7	.	CASSNIRGQRVYEQYF	TGTGCCAGCAGCAACATTCGGGGACAGAGAGTCTACGAGCAGTACTTC
TRBV3-1	.	TRBJ1-4	many	CASSQVLGEPNEKLFF	TGTGCCAGCAGCCAAGTCCTGGGGGAACCTAATGAAAAACTGTTTTTT
TRBV20-1	.	TRBJ2-1	.	CSARDLRVDGGEQFF	TGCAGTGCTAGAGATCTTCGGGTGGACGGAGGGGAGCAGTTCTTC
TRBV18	.	TRBJ2-5	.	CASSPPMTPETQYF	TGTGCCAGCTCACCACCGATGACTCCCGAGACCCAGTACTTC
TRBV27	.	TRBJ1-5	.	CASSGPPGQPQHF	TGTGCCAGCAGTGGGCCCCCAGGGCAGCCCCAGCATTTT
TRBV7-9	.	TRBJ1-4	.	CASSSGRLEKLFF	TGTGCCAGCAGCTCGGGACGGCTGGAAAAACTGTTTTTT
TRBV5-6	.	TRBJ1-4	few	CASSFGTVNEKLFF	TGTGCCAGCAGCTTCGGGACGGTTAATGAAAAACTGTTTTTT
TRBV11-1	TRBD1	TRBJ1-4	.	CASSSPGQGDRSPEELFF	TGTGCCAGCAGCTCCCCTGGACAGGGAGATCGGAGTCCCGAGGAACTGTTTTTT
TRBV7-2	.	TRBJ1-1	many	CASSLKGQRNTEAFF	TGTGCCAGCAGCCTGAAGGGGCAGAGGAACACTGAAGCTTTCTTT
TRBV20-1	.	TRBJ1-1	.	CSARPPGRSTEAFF	TGCAGTGCTAGACCTCCGGGACGGAGTACTGAAGCTTTCTTT
TRBV20-1	TRBD1	TRBJ2-7	.	CSASGQVGVSYEQYF	TGCAGTGCTAGCGGACAGGTGGGGGTCTCCTACGAGCAGTACTTC
TRBV12-3/TRBV12-4	.	TRBJ2-5	.	CASSLIYQETQYF	TGTGCCAGCAGTTTGATCTACCAAGAGACCCAGTACTTC
TRBV5-5	TRBD1	TRBJ1-4	few	CASSVTGVEKLFF	TGTGCCAGCAGCGTCACAGGGGTTGAAAAACTGTTTTTT
TRBV20-1	.	TRBJ1-5	many	CSGASGGQPQHF	TGCAGTGGGGCCTCCGGCGGGCAGCCCCAGCATTTT
TRBV6-5	.	TRBJ1-6	many	CASSYSRDSPLHF	TGTGCCAGCAGTTACTCTCGGGATTCACCCCTCCACTTT
TRBV28	.	TRBJ1-2	few	CASSLAGLTNYGYTF	TGTGCCAGCAGTTTGGCGGGGTTAACTAACTATGGCTACACCTTC
TRBV29-1	TRBD1	TRBJ1-1	.	CSVPGQPLTEAFF	TGCAGCGTACCGGGACAGCCACTCACTGAAGCTTTCTTT
TRBV7-8	.	TRBJ2-7	.	CASSKDRRRPYEQYF	TGTGCCAGCAGCAAAGACAGGAGAAGGCCCTACGAGCAGTACTTC
TRBV4-3	TRBD1	TRBJ2-2	.	CASSQDRAHTGELFF	TGCGCCAGCAGCCAGGACAGGGCCCACACCGGGGAGCTGTTTTTT
TRBV13	.	TRBJ1-1	many	CASSLDRVYTEAFF	TGTGCCAGCAGCTTAGACCGGGTCTACACTGAAGCTTTCTTT
TRBV7-2	TRBD1	TRBJ1-4	few	CASSLVGGVREKLFF	TGTGCCAGCAGCTTGGTAGGGGGCGTACGGGAAAAACTGTTTTTT
TRBV6-2/TRBV6-3	.	TRBJ2-1	.	CASSLGIYNEQFF	TGTGCCAGCAGTTTGGGTATTTACAATGAGCAGTTCTTC
TRBV7-9	TRBD1	TRBJ2-1	.	CARDGAGTVSNEQFF	TGTGCCAGAGATGGAGCCGGGACAGTGTCCAATGAGCAGTTCTTC
TRBV28	.	TRBJ1-6	.	CASSPDWDSPLHF	TGTGCCAGCAGTCCCGATTGGGATTCACCCCTCCACTTT
TRBV12-3/TRBV12-4	.	TRBJ1-3	.	CASSSRTKSGNTIYF	TGTGCCAGCAGTTCCCGGACAAAATCTGGAAACACCATATATTTT
TRBV11-2	.	TRBJ1-6	.	CASSTNVSPLHF	TGTGCCAGCAGCACCAACGTTTCACCCCTCCACTTT
TRBV11-2	.	TRBJ1-1	few	CASSLNGGQNTEAFF	TGTGCCAGCAGCTTAAACGGGGGGCAAAATACTGAAGCTTTCTTT
TRBV4-2	.	TRBJ1-1	.	CASSQEGRDTEAFF	TGTGCCAGCAGCCAAGAGGGTAGGGACACTGAAGCTTTCTTT
TRBV3-1	TRBD2	TRBJ2-3	.	CASSQVISGSDTQYF	TGTGCCAGCAGCCAAGTTATTAGCGGGTCAGATACGCAGTATTTT